The 8 T cell receptor beta chains in this list originate from one sample, sequenced in a study of graft-versus-host responses after intestinal transplantation. The authors processed graft tissue to release intraepithelial and lamina propria lymphocytes. Repertoires were generated with immunoSEQ multiplex PCR, while TCRdb's copy carries only in-frame clones and drops some. This sample carries several thousand clones, 69% of them seen once, and the ten largest clones take approximately 32%. Sequenced material: ileum tissue, taken roughly 310 days after intestinal transplant. The receptors were sampled from a human patient who received an intestinal transplant, so some T cells may come from the graft donor.

This rearrangement joins TRBV9 to TRBJ2-2, with 9 bases lining up with TRBD1. Germline CDR1 and CDR2: SGDLS and YYNGEE. CDR3 length equals 15 residues. With 2 bases clipped from V and 5 bases from J, the junction kept 4 bases outside the gene matches. The CDR3 loop is CASSVLQGATGELFF. The DNA for the CDR3 is TGTGCCAGCAGCGTCCTACAGGGGGCAACCGGGGAGCTGTTTTTT.

This chain links TRBV9 with TRBJ2-3; D is tentatively TRBD1 or TRBD2 (6 bases each). The CDR3 is made up of 15 amino acids. The germline V gene encodes CDR1 SGDLS and CDR2 YYNGEE. Trimming pared 3 bases from V and 5 bases from J, leaving 16 bases between. The CDR3 DNA sequence: TGTGCCAGCAGCGAGGAGGGGCAGGGGAAAGATACGCAGTATTTT. It yields the protein CASSEEGQGKDTQYF.

This chain uses TRBV6-6 with TRBJ1-6; D unclear. The germline CDR1 and CDR2 sequences are MNHNY and SVGAGI (reference sequence). This CDR3 is 16 amino acids long. Trimming cost V 4 bases and J 9 bases, with 19 bases left between them. CDR3 residues: CASSSSSGGGGSPLHF. The CDR3 coding sequence is TGTGCCAGCAGTTCCTCTAGCGGCGGAGGCGGTTCACCCCTCCACTTT.

This clone showed up just a few times. The rearrangement joins TRBV6-5 to TRBJ1-3; the D gene is possibly TRBD1 (6 bases). Germline V gene lookup returns CDR1 MNHEY and CDR2 SVGAGI. Trimming pared 2 bases from V and 2 bases from J, leaving 10 bases between. This CDR3 is 15 amino acids long. CDR3 loop: CASSYGGAAGNTIYF. The CDR3, as DNA: TGTGCCAGCAGTTACGGGGGCGCCGCTGGAAACACCATATATTTT.

The V and J genes are TRBV28 and TRBJ2-7; the D is unclear. The CDR3 consists of 17 residues. CDR1 and CDR2 from the germline V gene are MDHEN and SYDVKM. Between the trimmed V and J ends, which lost 5 bases and 0 bases, there was a span of 20 bases. CDR3 amino acids: CASSPAVQVTSSYEQYF. CDR3 bases: TGTGCCAGCAGTCCCGCGGTCCAGGTAACGAGCTCCTACGAGCAGTACTTC.

This chain links TRBV6-6 with TRBJ1-4, with D perhaps TRBD1 (6 bases). The CDR3 runs to 16 residues. Per the germline V gene, CDR1 is MNHNY and CDR2 is SVGAGI (reference sequence). Trimming cost V 2 bases and J 6 bases, with 16 bases left between them. CDR3 bases: TGTGCCAGCAGTTACCCCGGGACACCTCAGTATGAAAAACTGTTTTTT. This gives the protein CASSYPGTPQYEKLFF.

V is TRBV6-1 and J is TRBJ2-2; 14 positions match TRBD2. The junction had 6 bases not matched to a gene; V was cut back by 8 bases and J by 7 bases. Germline values: CDR1 MNHNS, CDR2 SASEGT. This CDR3 spans 15 amino acids. CDR3 DNA: TGTGCCAGCGGGGGGACTAGCGGGAGAGGCGGGGAGCTGTTTTTT. Translated, it gives CASGGTSGRGGELFF.

This clone has just a few counts. The chain joins TRBV28 to TRBJ1-2; maybe TRBD1 (5 bases). V lost 10 bases and J 0 bases, leaving 12 bases between the germline ends. There are 13 residues in the CDR3. CDR1 is MDHEN, CDR2 SYDVKM, per germline. The CDR3 DNA reads TGTGCCACCCATCTGGGGGCTAACTATGGCTACACCTTC. This translates into CATHLGANYGYTF.